These T cell receptor beta chains were read from a single sample in a study of T-cell memory formation after mild COVID-19. One entry per CDR3 protein results from TCRdb running MiXCR on the 5' RACE reads. The data hold about 44,000 distinct CDR3 sequences, with approximately 7% observed a single time. Sequencing was done on a sample of PBMCs or a T cell subset sorted from them (not recorded which). Receptors were obtained from an adult who had mild COVID-19 (a few samples of this study predate the infection). Cell type and time point are not known. Both conserved end residues are part of each CDR3. Each record gives: clone size, D gene, V gene, J gene, CDR3 protein, CDR3 DNA. The D gene is left open where the match is weak. Size values are once, few and many counts, or a class for expanded clones, and some rows have none.

size: many; D: .; V: TRBV7-2; J: TRBJ2-1; CDR3: CASSPSPRAHNEQFF; DNA: TGTGCCAGCAGCCCATCGCCCCGGGCCCACAATGAGCAGTTCTTC
size: many; D: .; V: TRBV21-1; J: TRBJ2-1; CDR3: CASSIQLVRGGDEQFF; DNA: TGTGCCAGCAGCATTCAATTAGTCAGGGGCGGGGATGAGCAGTTCTTC
size: few; D: TRBD1; V: TRBV6-1; J: TRBJ1-1; CDR3: CASSAKTGGSTEAFF; DNA: TGTGCCAGCAGTGCCAAGACAGGGGGGAGCACTGAAGCTTTCTTT
size: many; D: TRBD2; V: TRBV5-1; J: TRBJ2-5; CDR3: CASSPGLAGGPEETQYF; DNA: TGCGCCAGCAGCCCGGGACTAGCGGGGGGGCCGGAGGAGACCCAGTACTTC
size: .; D: TRBD2; V: TRBV18; J: TRBJ2-2; CDR3: CASSPAAGGTGELFF; DNA: TGTGCCAGCTCACCGGCCGCGGGGGGAACCGGGGAGCTGTTTTTT
size: many; D: .; V: TRBV2; J: TRBJ2-7; CDR3: CASSGLAYEQYF; DNA: TGTGCCAGCAGTGGCCTAGCCTACGAGCAGTACTTC
size: few; D: TRBD2; V: TRBV30; J: TRBJ2-3; CDR3: CAWSVGRGVSTDTQYF; DNA: TGTGCCTGGAGTGTAGGGCGGGGGGTTAGTACAGATACGCAGTATTTT
size: many; D: .; V: TRBV30; J: TRBJ2-1; CDR3: CAWSVLDTYNNEQFF; DNA: TGTGCCTGGAGTGTACTGGACACGTACAACAATGAGCAGTTCTTC
size: .; D: TRBD1; V: TRBV19; J: TRBJ1-2; CDR3: CASEGQGANYGYTF; DNA: TGTGCCAGTGAAGGACAGGGAGCTAACTATGGCTACACCTTC
size: many; D: .; V: TRBV3-1; J: TRBJ1-2; CDR3: CASSEDSIYGYTF; DNA: TGTGCCAGCAGCGAAGACAGCATCTATGGCTACACCTTC
size: many; D: .; V: TRBV20-1; J: TRBJ2-7; CDR3: CSARVLDSYEQYF; DNA: TGCAGTGCTAGGGTGCTGGATTCCTACGAGCAGTACTTC
size: many; D: TRBD2; V: TRBV5-5; J: TRBJ2-5; CDR3: CASSLTSGGAGETQYF; DNA: TGTGCCAGCAGCTTAACTAGCGGGGGGGCCGGAGAGACCCAGTACTTC
size: many; D: .; V: TRBV6-5; J: TRBJ2-3; CDR3: CASEQADTQYF; DNA: TGTGCCAGTGAACAGGCAGATACGCAGTATTTT
size: .; D: TRBD1; V: TRBV5-1; J: TRBJ1-5; CDR3: CASSLEGQGNQPQHF; DNA: TGCGCCAGCAGCTTAGAAGGACAGGGCAATCAGCCCCAGCATTTT
size: many; D: .; V: TRBV5-1; J: TRBJ1-2; CDR3: CASSLATTDGYGYTF; DNA: TGCGCCAGCAGCTTGGCTACCACGGACGGATATGGCTACACCTTC
size: many; D: .; V: TRBV5-1; J: TRBJ2-2; CDR3: CASSLVSSNTGELFF; DNA: TGCGCCAGCAGCTTGGTCAGTTCGAACACCGGGGAGCTGTTTTTT
size: many; D: TRBD1; V: TRBV4-1; J: TRBJ1-3; CDR3: CASSHPDRAGNTIYF; DNA: TGCGCCAGCAGCCACCCTGACAGGGCTGGAAACACCATATATTTT
size: many; D: TRBD2; V: TRBV5-1; J: TRBJ2-7; CDR3: CASTPTSGSSYEQYF; DNA: TGCGCCAGCACCCCTACTAGCGGGAGCTCCTACGAGCAGTACTTC
size: many; D: TRBD1; V: TRBV24-1; J: TRBJ2-2; CDR3: CATRGQGPTGELFF; DNA: TGTGCCACCAGGGGACAGGGTCCCACCGGGGAGCTGTTTTTT
size: .; D: .; V: TRBV7-3; J: TRBJ2-1; CDR3: CASSLTMVHEQFF; DNA: TGTGCCAGCAGCTTAACGATGGTCCATGAGCAGTTCTTC
size: many; D: TRBD1; V: TRBV3-1; J: TRBJ1-1; CDR3: CASSQVFIGTGMIEAFF; DNA: TGTGCCAGCAGCCAAGTCTTTATTGGGACAGGGATGATTGAAGCTTTCTTT
size: .; D: .; V: TRBV4-3; J: TRBJ1-4; CDR3: CASSQEGRRQEYEKLFF; DNA: TGCGCCAGCAGCCAAGAGGGTCGTCGACAGGAGTACGAAAAACTGTTTTTT
size: few; D: TRBD1; V: TRBV3-1; J: TRBJ1-1; CDR3: CASSLQGSTEAFF; DNA: TGTGCCAGCAGCCTACAGGGGAGCACTGAAGCTTTCTTT
size: few; D: .; V: TRBV5-4; J: TRBJ1-6; CDR3: CASSFGGRGYNSPLHF; DNA: TGTGCCAGCAGCTTCGGGGGGAGGGGATATAATTCACCCCTCCACTTT
size: many; D: .; V: TRBV24-1; J: TRBJ2-7; CDR3: CATSGAGRSNEQYF; DNA: TGTGCCACCAGTGGGGCAGGGAGGAGCAATGAGCAGTACTTC
size: many; D: TRBD1; V: TRBV7-2; J: TRBJ1-6; CDR3: CASSARTGGKSPLHF; DNA: TGTGCCAGCAGCGCCCGGACAGGGGGGAAGTCACCCCTCCACTTT
size: many; D: .; V: TRBV6-5; J: TRBJ1-1; CDR3: CASSSGLGGGGTEAFF; DNA: TGTGCCAGCAGTTCGGGGTTGGGGGGCGGAGGCACTGAAGCTTTCTTT
size: .; D: .; V: TRBV5-1; J: TRBJ2-6; CDR3: CASSLWPRESGANVLTF; DNA: TGCGCCAGCAGCTTGTGGCCGCGAGAATCTGGGGCCAACGTCCTGACTTTC
size: many; D: .; V: TRBV20-1; J: TRBJ2-1; CDR3: CSARGSGRDYNEQFF; DNA: TGCAGTGCTAGGGGTAGCGGAAGAGATTACAATGAGCAGTTCTTC
size: many; D: .; V: TRBV9; J: TRBJ2-5; CDR3: CASSVGGGLQAGTQYF; DNA: TGTGCCAGCAGCGTAGGCGGCGGGTTACAAGCAGGGACCCAGTACTTC
size: few; D: .; V: TRBV5-5; J: TRBJ2-7; CDR3: CASSLRQATNEQYF; DNA: TGTGCCAGCAGCCTGCGGCAGGCTACGAACGAGCAGTACTTC
size: many; D: TRBD1; V: TRBV20-1; J: TRBJ2-7; CDR3: CSARQGVDEQYF; DNA: TGCAGTGCCCGACAGGGGGTGGACGAGCAGTACTTC
size: many; D: TRBD1; V: TRBV11-1; J: TRBJ2-7; CDR3: CASSLAGQGYEQYF; DNA: TGTGCCAGCAGCTTAGCGGGACAGGGCTACGAGCAGTACTTC
size: few; D: .; V: TRBV18; J: TRBJ2-7; CDR3: CASSPDRAYEQYF; DNA: TGTGCCAGCTCCCCAGACCGAGCCTACGAGCAGTACTTC
size: many; D: .; V: TRBV6-2/TRBV6-3; J: TRBJ2-1; CDR3: CASSDPGVGSYNEQFF; DNA: TGTGCCAGCAGCGACCCGGGAGTCGGCTCCTACAATGAGCAGTTCTTC
size: many; D: .; V: TRBV7-2; J: TRBJ1-6; CDR3: CASSLAGLNSPLHF; DNA: TGTGCCAGCAGCTTAGCAGGGCTAAATTCACCCCTCCACTTT
size: many; D: TRBD1; V: TRBV5-6; J: TRBJ2-7; CDR3: CASSLTDRDAGEQYF; DNA: TGTGCCAGCAGCTTGACCGACAGGGATGCCGGCGAGCAGTACTTC